This T cell receptor (beta chain) was identified during a study of OX40 agonist ivuxolimab in advanced cancers. CDR3 length equals 18 residues. Germline-derived CDR1 and CDR2 are LGHNA and YSLEER. Trimming took 1 base from V and 5 from J, leaving 20 bases between them. Sequenced by immunoSEQ multiplex PCR; TCRdb stores in-frame clones only, minus some. The data contain about 48,000 clones, roughly 88% of them singletons. The V and J genes are TRBV4-3 and TRBJ2-2, with a tentative D call TRBD1 (6 bases). The sequence was collected from an adult with an advanced solid tumor such as melanoma, head and neck, liver or kidney cancer. The sequencing used CD4+ or CD8+ T cells sorted from blood, collected in a trial of the OX40 agonist ivuxolimab. This CDR3 is CASSQAPYGRGDTGELFF. The CDR3 coding sequence is TGCGCCAGCAGCCAAGCTCCTTACGGCAGGGGAGATACCGGGGAGCTGTTTTTT.